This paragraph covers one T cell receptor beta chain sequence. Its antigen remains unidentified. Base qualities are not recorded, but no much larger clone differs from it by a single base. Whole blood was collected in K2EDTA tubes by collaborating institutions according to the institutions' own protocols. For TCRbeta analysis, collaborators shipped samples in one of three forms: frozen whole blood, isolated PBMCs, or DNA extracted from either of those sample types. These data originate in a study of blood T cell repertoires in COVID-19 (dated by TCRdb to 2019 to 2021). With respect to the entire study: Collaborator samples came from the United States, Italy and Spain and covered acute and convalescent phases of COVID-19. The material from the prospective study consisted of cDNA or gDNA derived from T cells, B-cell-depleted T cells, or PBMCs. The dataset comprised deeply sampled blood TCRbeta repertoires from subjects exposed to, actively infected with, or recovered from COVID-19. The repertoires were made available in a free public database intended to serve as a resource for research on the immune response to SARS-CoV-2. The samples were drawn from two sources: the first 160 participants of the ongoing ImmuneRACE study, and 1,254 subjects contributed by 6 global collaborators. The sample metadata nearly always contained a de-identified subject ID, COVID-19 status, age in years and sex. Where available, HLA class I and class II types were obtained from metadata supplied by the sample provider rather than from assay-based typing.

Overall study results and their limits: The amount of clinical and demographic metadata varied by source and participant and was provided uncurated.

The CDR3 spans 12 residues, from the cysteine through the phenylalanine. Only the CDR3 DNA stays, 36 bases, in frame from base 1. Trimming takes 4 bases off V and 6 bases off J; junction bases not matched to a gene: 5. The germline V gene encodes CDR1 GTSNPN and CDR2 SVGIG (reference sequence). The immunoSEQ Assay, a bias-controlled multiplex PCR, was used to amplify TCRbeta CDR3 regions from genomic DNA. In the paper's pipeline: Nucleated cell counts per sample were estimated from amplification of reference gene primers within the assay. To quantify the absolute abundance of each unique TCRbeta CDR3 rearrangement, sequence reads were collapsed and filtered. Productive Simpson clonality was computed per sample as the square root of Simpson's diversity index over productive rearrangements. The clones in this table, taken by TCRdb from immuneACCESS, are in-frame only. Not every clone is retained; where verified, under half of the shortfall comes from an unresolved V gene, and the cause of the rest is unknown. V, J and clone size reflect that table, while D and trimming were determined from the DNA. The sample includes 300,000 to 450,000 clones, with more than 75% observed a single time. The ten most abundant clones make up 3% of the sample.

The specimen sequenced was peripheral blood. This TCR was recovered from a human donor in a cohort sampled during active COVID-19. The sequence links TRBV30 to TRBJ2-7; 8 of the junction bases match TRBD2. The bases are TGTGCCTGGACTGTGGCGGGAGGCGAGCAGTACTTC. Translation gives CAWTVAGGEQYF.